The 26 T cell receptor beta chains below come from one sample, sequenced in a study of CD8 T cells in Susac syndrome. When the RNA was reverse transcribed, random hexamers were used with an input of 0.5 to 1 ug. MiXCR, applied by TCRdb to the immunoSEQ multiplex PCR reads, yields one record per CDR3 protein. The sample shows approximately 160,000 distinct CDR3 sequences, about 94% of them seen only once. Sequences were obtained from CD4+ T cells from PBMCs. Source of these receptors: a human donor with multiple sclerosis.

This chain connects TRBV29-1 to TRBJ2-3; 10 bases line up with TRBD2. CDR1 is SQVTM, CDR2 ANQGSEA, per germline. This CDR3 is 15 amino acids long. Unmatched junction bases numbered 6, after V lost 3 bases and J lost 3 bases. This CDR3 reads CSVDPPSGGTDTQYF. The DNA of the CDR3 is TGCAGCGTTGATCCGCCTAGCGGGGGAACAGATACGCAGTATTTT.

The rearrangement joins TRBV12-3 or TRBV12-4 to TRBJ2-7; TRBD1 matches at 12 bases. The V and J ends lost 6 bases and 2 bases, in that order; junction bases with no gene match: 11. The CDR3 has 17 residues. The CDR3 nucleotides read TGTGCCAGCAGCTCTTGCGTCCGGGACAGGGGGCCCTACGAGCAGTACTTC. This translates into CASSSCVRDRGPYEQYF.

This clonotype has just one count. This chain uses TRBV27 with TRBJ1-5; TRBD1 aligns across 8 bases. The CDR3 runs 14 residues. The J segment lost 12 bases and the V segment lost 5 bases, leaving 12 bases of the junction unmatched. CDR1 is MNHEY, CDR2 SMNVEV, per germline (reference sequence). CDR3 bases: TGTGCCAGCAGTCCCCTGGACAGGGCGTGGTACCAGCATTTT. This gives the protein CASSPLDRAWYQHF.

The gene calls are TRBV2 and TRBJ2-4; 10 bases are a match to TRBD1. Losses at the gene ends were 3 bases for V and 1 base for J; bases not matched to a gene: 0. Germline CDR1 is SNHLY and CDR2 is FYNNEI. The CDR3 is made up of 15 amino acids. The CDR3 loop is CASSEDRGAKNIQYF. The DNA for the CDR3 is TGTGCCAGCAGTGAGGACAGGGGGGCCAAAAACATTCAGTACTTC.

V is TRBV4-3 and J is TRBJ2-2, with 9 positions matching TRBD2. Germline V lookup: CDR1 LGHNA, CDR2 YSLEER. This CDR3 contains 17 residues. The V gene end was trimmed by 4 bases and the J gene end by 0 bases; junction bases not matched to a gene: 6. CDR3 loop: CASSRGLAYANTGELFF. For the CDR3, the DNA is TGCGCCAGCAGCCGAGGACTAGCGTACGCGAACACCGGGGAGCTGTTTTTT.

The rearrangement uses TRBV6-2 or TRBV6-3 and TRBJ2-3; 9 nucleotides align to TRBD2. The length of the CDR3 is 14 residues. V lost 5 bases to trimming and J lost 3 bases; unmatched junction nucleotides: 3. The V gene's germline CDR1 is MNHEY and CDR2 SVGEGT. CDR3 amino acids: CASSISGRTDTQYF. Here the CDR3 DNA reads TGTGCCAGCAGTATAAGCGGGAGGACAGATACGCAGTATTTT.

Only one count was recorded for this clonotype. The CDR3 sequence: CASSRAGGFPTQYF. CDR3 nucleotides: TGTGCCAGCAGCCGTGCTGGGGGTTTCCCAACCCAGTACTTC. The V and J genes are TRBV11-2 and TRBJ2-5, with D perhaps TRBD1 or TRBD2 (5 bases each). Trimming removed 5 bases at V and 8 bases at J, with 18 bases between. Per germline, CDR1 SGHAT and CDR2 FQNNGV. This CDR3 region has 14 residues.

The chain uses TRBV2 and TRBJ1-2; D is ambiguous. Germline-derived CDR1 and CDR2 are SNHLY and FYNNEI. This CDR3 comprises 13 residues. The V end lost 2 bases, the J end lost 4 bases, and 8 bases lay between the germline ends. CDR3 DNA sequence: TGTGCCAGCAGTGAAAGACACCTCTATGGCTACACCTTC. It translates to CASSERHLYGYTF.

The chain employs TRBV4-3 and TRBJ2-1; D unclear. Trimming pared 1 base from V and 5 bases from J, leaving 6 bases between. The CDR3 has 13 residues. Germline lookup yields CDR1 LGHNA and CDR2 YSLEER. The CDR3 protein is CASSQVQNNEQFF. The CDR3 nucleotides are TGCGCCAGCAGCCAAGTCCAAAACAATGAGCAGTTCTTC.

The rearrangement uses TRBV20-1 and TRBJ1-2, with D possibly being TRBD1 (5 bases). CDR1 and CDR2 (germline): DFQATT, SNEGSKA (reference sequence). CDR3 length: 13 amino acids. V was pared by 6 bases and J by 2 bases, with 13 bases between. This CDR3 is CSAKGPGNYGYTF. The CDR3 coding sequence is TGCAGTGCAAAGGGCCCAGGGAACTATGGCTACACCTTC.

V is TRBV5-6 and J is TRBJ1-1; the D gene is possibly TRBD1 (5 bases). This CDR3 has 13 residues. Germline assignment: CDR1 SGHDT and CDR2 YYEEEE. The V end lost 0 bases, the J end lost 10 bases, and 13 bases lay between the germline ends. The CDR3 protein is CASSLGGARVAFF. DNA of the CDR3: TGTGCCAGCAGCTTGGGTGGGGCCAGGGTAGCTTTCTTT.

This clonotype was detected once. The DNA of the CDR3 is TGTGCCAGCAGTTTTGAGCTAGCGGAGAGCTACGAGCAGTACTTC. Its translation: CASSFELAESYEQYF. The chain uses TRBV12-3 or TRBV12-4 and TRBJ2-7, with 7 bases that match TRBD2. The CDR3 totals 15 residues. The V gene end was trimmed by 3 bases and the J gene end by 3 bases; junction bases not matched to a gene: 8.

The rearrangement uses TRBV19 and TRBJ1-1; 7 bases align to TRBD1. Per germline, CDR1 LNHDA and CDR2 SQIVND (reference sequence). The CDR3 sequence is 16 residues long. V lost 6 bases, J lost 3 bases, and 13 bases stayed unmatched. Here the CDR3 reads CASSKTGTEYHTEAFF. CDR3 sequence (DNA): TGTGCCAGTAGCAAAACCGGGACAGAGTACCACACTGAAGCTTTCTTT.

CDR3 bases: TGTGCCAGCAGTCGCCCTGGACAGGGCTCGGAGACCCAGTACTTC. Amino acid sequence: CASSRPGQGSETQYF. V gene TRBV7-8 combines with J gene TRBJ2-5; 8 bases are shared with TRBD1. The CDR3 consists of 15 residues. Germline V lookup: CDR1 SGHVS, CDR2 FQNEAQ. Unmatched junction bases numbered 11, after V lost 6 bases and J lost 5 bases.

DNA for the CDR3: TGTGCCAGCAGTGAAGTGTCAGCGGGAAAAAACATTCAGTACTTC. As protein: CASSEVSAGKNIQYF. The chain carries TRBV2 and TRBJ2-4; 7 bases line up with TRBD2. Germline V gene sequence: CDR1 SNHLY, CDR2 FYNNEI. This CDR3 has 15 amino acids. V lost 1 base, J lost 4 bases, and 4 bases stayed unmatched.

This rearrangement joins TRBV12-3 or TRBV12-4 to TRBJ2-4, with D possibly TRBD2 on 5 matching bases. Trimming pared 3 bases from V and 0 bases from J, leaving 9 bases between. The CDR3 contains 15 residues. CDR3 in DNA: TGTGCCAGCAGTTTTCGGGGAGTAGCCAAAAACATTCAGTACTTC. Protein sequence: CASSFRGVAKNIQYF.

The V call is TRBV2, the J call TRBJ1-1; D might be TRBD1 (5 bases). Trimming cost V 7 bases and J 2 bases, with 20 bases left between them. CDR1 is SNHLY, CDR2 FYNNEI, per germline. The CDR3 totals 16 residues. CDR3 bases: TGTGCCAGCACCCTCCTGGAAGGGGCCTACAACACTGAAGCTTTCTTT. It translates to CASTLLEGAYNTEAFF.

The CDR3 DNA reads as TGCAGTGCCTCTACTTTAGCGGGGGACTACACCGGGGAGCTGTTTTTT. It codes for CSASTLAGDYTGELFF. The rearrangement uses TRBV20-1 and TRBJ2-2, with 9 bases fitting TRBD2. The V gene's germline CDR1 is DFQATT and CDR2 SNEGSKA (reference sequence). The junction had 11 bases not matched to a gene; V was cut back by 6 bases and J by 3 bases. The CDR3 runs to 16 residues.

The chain combines TRBV7-9 with TRBJ1-6; tentatively, D is TRBD1 (5 bases). CDR1 SEHNR and CDR2 FQNEAQ come from the germline V gene (reference sequence). Between the trimmed V and J ends, which lost 5 bases and 5 bases, there was a span of 13 bases. The CDR3 contains 15 residues. The CDR3 reads CASSPRGGHNSPLHF. The CDR3 nucleotides are TGTGCCAGCAGCCCTCGGGGCGGCCATAATTCACCCCTCCACTTT.

This chain links TRBV9 with TRBJ2-7; 8 nucleotides match TRBD1. Trimming removed 1 base from V and 5 bases from J; junction bases left unmatched: 5. The germline V gene encodes CDR1 SGDLS and CDR2 YYNGEE. This CDR3 is built from 14 residues. The CDR3 DNA sequence: TGTGCCAGCAGCGTATCACCAGGGGGCGACGAGCAGTACTTC. It is translated as CASSVSPGGDEQYF.

The chain couples TRBV24-1 to TRBJ1-5, with D hard to call. The V end was cut by 6 bases, the J end by 0 bases, with 8 bases between. The germline CDR1 and CDR2 sequences are KGHDR and SFDVKD. The CDR3 extends over 14 amino acids. CDR3 sequence: CATSRDNSNQPQHF. For the CDR3, the DNA is TGTGCCACCAGTAGAGACAATAGCAATCAGCCCCAGCATTTT.

J is TRBJ1-6 and V is TRBV20-1, with D uncertain. The germline V and J ends were trimmed by 6 bases and 9 bases, with 18 bases remaining between them. CDR1 and CDR2 (germline): DFQATT, SNEGSKA (reference sequence). This CDR3 contains 14 residues. CDR3 loop: CSASVGQRISPLHF. CDR3 nucleotide sequence: TGCAGTGCCAGCGTAGGGCAAAGGATTTCACCCCTCCACTTT.

J is TRBJ1-1 and V is TRBV15; TRBD1 matches 9 bases. The V gene end was trimmed by 1 base and the J gene end by 4 bases; junction bases not matched to a gene: 4. The germline V gene encodes CDR1 LNHNV and CDR2 YYDKDF (reference sequence). The CDR3 sequence is 15 residues long. The CDR3 loop is CATSRGDRAGTEAFF. In DNA form, the CDR3 reads TGTGCCACCAGCAGAGGGGACAGGGCGGGCACTGAAGCTTTCTTT.

The V call is TRBV20-1, the J call TRBJ1-2; possibly TRBD1 for D (6 bases). Per the germline V gene, CDR1 is DFQATT and CDR2 is SNEGSKA (reference sequence). The CDR3 consists of 12 residues. The CDR3 DNA is TGCCGCCGTAGGGGGATTAACTATGGCTACACCTTC. Translating it yields CRRRGINYGYTF.

The rearrangement uses TRBV9 and TRBJ2-3; D gene unclear. The germline CDR1 and CDR2 sequences are SGDLS and YYNGEE. With 3 bases removed from V and 10 bases from J, the gap between germline ends came to 15 bases. This CDR3 contains 13 residues. This chain's CDR3 is CASSDNTAGAQYF. The CDR3 DNA is TGTGCCAGCAGCGACAATACCGCTGGAGCGCAGTATTTT.

CDR3 amino acids: CASSPNRGGYEQYF. Here the CDR3 DNA reads TGTGCCAGCAGTCCGAACAGGGGTGGCTACGAGCAGTACTTC. The chain joins TRBV27 to TRBJ2-7, with 7 positions matching TRBD1. Germline CDR1 and CDR2: MNHEY and SMNVEV (reference sequence). The ends lost 5 bases at V and 3 bases at J; junction bases unmatched: 7. The CDR3 length is 14 residues.